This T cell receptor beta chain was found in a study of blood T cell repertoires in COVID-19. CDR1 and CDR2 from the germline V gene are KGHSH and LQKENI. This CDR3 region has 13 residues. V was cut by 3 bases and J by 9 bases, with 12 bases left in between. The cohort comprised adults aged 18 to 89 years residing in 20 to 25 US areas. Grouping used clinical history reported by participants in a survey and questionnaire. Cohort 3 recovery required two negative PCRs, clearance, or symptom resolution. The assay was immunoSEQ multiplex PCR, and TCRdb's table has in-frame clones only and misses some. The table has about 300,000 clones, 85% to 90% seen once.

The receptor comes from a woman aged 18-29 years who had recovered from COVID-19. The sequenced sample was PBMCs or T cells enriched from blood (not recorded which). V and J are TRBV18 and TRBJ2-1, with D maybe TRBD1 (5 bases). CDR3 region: CASSPTLGAEQFF. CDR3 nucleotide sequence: TGTGCCAGCTCACCGACACTTGGGGCTGAGCAGTTCTTC.